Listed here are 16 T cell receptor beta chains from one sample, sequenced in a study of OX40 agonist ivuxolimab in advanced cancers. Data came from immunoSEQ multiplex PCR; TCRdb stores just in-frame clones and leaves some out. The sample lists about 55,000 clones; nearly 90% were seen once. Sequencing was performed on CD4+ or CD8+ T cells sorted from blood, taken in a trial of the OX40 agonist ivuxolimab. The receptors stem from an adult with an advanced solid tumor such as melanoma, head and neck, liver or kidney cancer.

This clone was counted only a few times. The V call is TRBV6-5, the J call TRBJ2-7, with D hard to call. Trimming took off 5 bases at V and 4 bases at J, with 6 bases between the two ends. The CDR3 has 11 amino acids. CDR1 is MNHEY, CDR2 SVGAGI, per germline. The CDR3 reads CASSLNYEQYF. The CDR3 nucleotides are TGTGCCAGCAGTCTAAATTACGAGCAGTACTTC.

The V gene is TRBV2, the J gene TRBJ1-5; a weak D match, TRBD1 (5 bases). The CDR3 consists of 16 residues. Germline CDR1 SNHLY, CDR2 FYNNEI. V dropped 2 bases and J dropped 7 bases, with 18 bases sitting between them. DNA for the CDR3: TGTGCCAGCAGTGAATTGGGGCAGGGTATGGGGCAGCCCCAGCATTTT. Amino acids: CASSELGQGMGQPQHF.

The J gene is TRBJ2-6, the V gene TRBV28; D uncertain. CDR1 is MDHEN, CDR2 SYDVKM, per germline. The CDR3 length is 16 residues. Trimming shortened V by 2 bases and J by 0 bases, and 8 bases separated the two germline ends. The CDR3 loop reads CASSLARHSGANVLTF. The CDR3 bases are TGTGCCAGCAGTTTAGCACGGCACTCTGGGGCCAACGTCCTGACTTTC.

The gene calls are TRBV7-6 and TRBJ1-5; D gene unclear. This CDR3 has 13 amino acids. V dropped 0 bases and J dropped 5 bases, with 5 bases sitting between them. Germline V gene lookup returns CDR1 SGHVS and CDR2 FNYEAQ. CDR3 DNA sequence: TGTGCCAGCAGCTTAGCAGGGTATCAGCCCCAGCATTTT. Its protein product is CASSLAGYQPQHF.

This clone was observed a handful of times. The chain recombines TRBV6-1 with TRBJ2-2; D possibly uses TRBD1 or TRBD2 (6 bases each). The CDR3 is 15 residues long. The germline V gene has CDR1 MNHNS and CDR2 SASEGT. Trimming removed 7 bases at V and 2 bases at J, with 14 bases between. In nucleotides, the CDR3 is TGTGCCAGCATCGGGGGCGCGAGTAACACCGGGGAGCTGTTTTTT. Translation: CASIGGASNTGELFF.

The CDR3 protein is CASSFRGVETQYF. CDR3 bases: TGTGCCAGCAGCTTCAGGGGGGTGGAGACCCAGTACTTC. The V call is TRBV5-4, the J call TRBJ2-5, with a weak D call TRBD1 (7 bases). Trimming took off 2 bases at V and 5 bases at J, with 10 bases between the two ends. From germline, CDR1 is SGHNT and CDR2 YYREEE (reference sequence). The CDR3 consists of 13 residues. Drawing the rest from reference TRBV5-4 and TRBJ2-5, the complete variable domain is ETGVTQSPTHLIKTRGQQVTLRCSSQSGHNTVSWYQQALGQGPQFIFQYYREEENGRGNFPPRFSGLQFPNYSSELNVNALELDDSALYLCASSFRGVETQYFGPGTRLLVL.

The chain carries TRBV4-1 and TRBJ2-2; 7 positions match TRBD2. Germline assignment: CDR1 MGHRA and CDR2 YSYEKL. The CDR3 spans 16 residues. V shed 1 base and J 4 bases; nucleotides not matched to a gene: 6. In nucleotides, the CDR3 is TGCGCCAGCAGCCAAGGAGCGGGGTTGGGCACCGGGGAGCTGTTTTTT. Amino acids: CASSQGAGLGTGELFF.

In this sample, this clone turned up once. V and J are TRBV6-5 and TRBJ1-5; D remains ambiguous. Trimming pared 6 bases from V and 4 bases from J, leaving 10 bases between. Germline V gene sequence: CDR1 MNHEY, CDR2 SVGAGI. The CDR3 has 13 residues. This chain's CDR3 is CASSFGPNQPQHF. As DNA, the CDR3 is TGTGCCAGCAGCTTTGGACCGAATCAGCCCCAGCATTTT.

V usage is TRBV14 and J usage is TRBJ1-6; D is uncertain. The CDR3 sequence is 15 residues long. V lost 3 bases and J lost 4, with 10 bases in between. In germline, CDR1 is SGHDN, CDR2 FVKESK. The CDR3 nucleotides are TGTGCCAGCAGCCATGAGACGGAATATAATTCACCCCTCCACTTT. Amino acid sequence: CASSHETEYNSPLHF.

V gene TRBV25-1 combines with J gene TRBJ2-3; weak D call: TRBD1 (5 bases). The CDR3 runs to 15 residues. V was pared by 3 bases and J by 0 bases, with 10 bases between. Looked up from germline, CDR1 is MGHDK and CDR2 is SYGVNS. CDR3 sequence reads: CASSDGARSTDTQYF. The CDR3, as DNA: TGTGCCAGCAGTGATGGGGCCAGGAGCACAGATACGCAGTATTTT.

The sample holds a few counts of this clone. The CDR3 DNA follows: TGTGCCAGTAGTCCCGACAGCCGGTCTGGCTACACCTTC. This gives the protein CASSPDSRSGYTF. The chain couples TRBV19 to TRBJ1-2; possible D gene TRBD1, 5 bases. The germline gives CDR1 LNHDA, CDR2 SQIVND (reference sequence). Trimming left V 5 bases short and J 7 bases short, with 14 bases between. The CDR3 runs 13 residues. The full variable domain, rest sourced from reference TRBV19 and TRBJ1-2, is DGGITQSPKYLFRKEGQNVTLSCEQNLNHDAMYWYRQDPGQGLRLIYYSQIVNDFQKGDIAEGYSVSREKKESFPLTVTSAQKNPTAFYLCASSPDSRSGYTFGSGTRLTVV.

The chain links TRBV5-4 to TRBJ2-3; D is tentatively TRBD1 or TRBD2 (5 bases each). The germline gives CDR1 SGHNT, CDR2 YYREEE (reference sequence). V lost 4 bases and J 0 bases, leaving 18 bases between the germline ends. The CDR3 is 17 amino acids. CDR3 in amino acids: CASSAGTAFPSTDTQYF. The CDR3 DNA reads TGTGCCAGCAGCGCCGGGACGGCCTTTCCAAGCACAGATACGCAGTATTTT.

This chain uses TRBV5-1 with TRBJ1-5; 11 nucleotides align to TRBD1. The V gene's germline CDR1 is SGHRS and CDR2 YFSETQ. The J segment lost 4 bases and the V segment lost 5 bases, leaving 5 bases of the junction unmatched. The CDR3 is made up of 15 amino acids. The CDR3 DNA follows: TGCGCCAGCAGGGCCGGGACAGGGGGAAATCAGCCCCAGCATTTT. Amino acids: CASRAGTGGNQPQHF.

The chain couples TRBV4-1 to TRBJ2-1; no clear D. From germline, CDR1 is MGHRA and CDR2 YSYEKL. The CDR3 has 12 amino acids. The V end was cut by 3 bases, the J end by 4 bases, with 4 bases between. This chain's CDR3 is CASSQVYNEQFF. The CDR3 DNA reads TGCGCCAGCAGCCAGGTTTACAATGAGCAGTTCTTC.

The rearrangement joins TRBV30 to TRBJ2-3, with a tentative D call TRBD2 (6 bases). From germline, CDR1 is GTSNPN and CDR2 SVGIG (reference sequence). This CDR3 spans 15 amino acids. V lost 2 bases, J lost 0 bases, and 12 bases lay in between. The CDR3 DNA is TGTGCCTGGAGTAGGGGACTGGCAAGCACAGATACGCAGTATTTT. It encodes CAWSRGLASTDTQYF.

CDR3 DNA sequence: TGTGCCAGCAGTTCCTTAATGACAGGGACTGAAGCTTTCTTT. It encodes CASSSLMTGTEAFF. The chain combines TRBV6-5 with TRBJ1-1; TRBD1 agrees at 7 bases. Germline V CDR1 and CDR2: MNHEY, SVGAGI. This CDR3 has 14 amino acids. Unmatched junction bases numbered 7, after V lost 4 bases and J lost 5 bases.